This T cell receptor (beta chain) was documented in a study of a mutant IDH1 vaccine in newly diagnosed glioma. Study context: A roughly 60% male, approximately 38% female split and a mean age of around 41 years characterized treated patients. Those enrolled had earlier been treated with radiotherapy, temozolomide, or both, mostly both.

The CDR3 spans 16 residues. Per germline, CDR1 MNHEY and CDR2 SMNVEV (reference sequence). Trimming cost V 5 bases and J 1 base, with 14 bases left between them. Data came from immunoSEQ multiplex PCR; TCRdb stores just in-frame clones and leaves some out. The table records about 88,000 clones, over 75% of them present only once. The time point is: baseline, week 1 (first vaccination visit). The treatment denotes: pre-vaccination baseline after standard-of-care therapy. Study-wide results and caveats: Vaccination elicited immune responses in approximately 93% of patients. Any relationship between pseudoprogression and changes in top peripheral T cell clonotypes seemed absent.

Comment on this clone: No antigen is known for it.

V is TRBV27 and J is TRBJ1-4, with D possibly being TRBD1 (5 bases). Sequenced material: PBMCs, taken from a glioma patient treated with radiotherapy, temozolomide or both. The sequence was obtained from a man aged 35 to 55 with glioma. Some clones in this sample may be carry-over from other donors' samples. CDR3 nucleotides: TGTGCCAGCAGTCCCGGAGTGGGGGGAACTAATGAAAAACTGTTTTTT. Amino acid sequence: CASSPGVGGTNEKLFF.